Listed here are 6 T cell receptor beta chains from one sample, sequenced in a study of OX40 agonist ivuxolimab in advanced cancers. Measured with immunoSEQ multiplex PCR; TCRdb has only the in-frame clones, and not every one. The data contain around 73,000 clones, 80% to 90% of them singletons. The source material was CD4+ or CD8+ T cells sorted from blood, sampled in a trial of the OX40 agonist ivuxolimab. The receptors here all came from an adult with an advanced solid tumor such as melanoma, head and neck, liver or kidney cancer.

The rearrangement joins TRBV5-4 to TRBJ1-2; TRBD1 might be the D (5 bases). The length of the CDR3 is 15 residues. In germline, CDR1 is SGHNT, CDR2 YYREEE (reference sequence). V lost 0 bases, J lost 3 bases, and 12 bases lay in between. In DNA form, the CDR3 reads TGTGCCAGCAGCTTGGAGGGGCGGTTCCACTATGGCTACACCTTC. Translating it yields CASSLEGRFHYGYTF.

The chain carries TRBV21-1 and TRBJ2-7; no DNA check was done on the table's D call, TRBD1. TRBV21-1 is flagged as a pseudogene. The CDR3 totals 15 residues. The CDR3 here is CASSPRQGPSYEQYF. CDR3 sequence (DNA): TGTGCCAGCAGTCCTAGACAGGGGCCGTCCTACGAGCAGTACTTC.

This clone was seen more than once but under ten times. This chain links TRBV6-5 with TRBJ2-7, with 7 bases identical to TRBD1. The V gene's germline CDR1 is MNHEY and CDR2 SVGAGI. Germline trimming cut 6 bases from V and 9 bases from J; bases unmatched to any gene: 14. The CDR3 runs 14 residues. In DNA, the CDR3 is TGTGCCAGCAGGGACCGGGACAGATCTAATTGGCAGTACTTC. It encodes CASRDRDRSNWQYF.

The chain links TRBV5-1 to TRBJ1-1; possibly TRBD1 for D (5 bases). V was trimmed by 4 bases and J by 1 base, leaving 11 bases between them. The CDR3 consists of 14 residues. Germline-derived CDR1 and CDR2 are SGHRS and YFSETQ. In nucleotides, the CDR3 is TGCGCCAGCAGCACCCTGAGGGGGAACACTGAAGCTTTCTTT. Translating it yields CASSTLRGNTEAFF.

The V call is TRBV19, the J call TRBJ2-1; D is undetermined. The germline CDR1 and CDR2 sequences are LNHDA and SQIVND (reference sequence). Trimming took off 6 bases at V and 0 bases at J, with 15 bases between the two ends. The CDR3 is made up of 16 amino acids. As DNA, the CDR3 is TGTGCCAGTAGCCTCGTTCCAGTTACCTCCTACAATGAGCAGTTCTTC. Its translation is CASSLVPVTSYNEQFF.

The chain recombines TRBV4-1 with TRBJ2-7; D gene ambiguous. V was pared by 0 bases and J by 3 bases, with 12 bases between. CDR3 length: 15 residues. Germline V gene data show CDR1 as MGHRA and CDR2 as YSYEKL. The DNA of the CDR3 is TGCGCCAGCAGCCAAGATATGGAACAATTCTACGAGCAGTACTTC. Translation gives CASSQDMEQFYEQYF.